This T cell receptor (beta chain) derives from a study of blood T cell repertoires in COVID-19. Overall study: The United States, Italy and Spain supplied acute and convalescent COVID-19 samples. T cells, B-cell-depleted T cells, or PBMCs provided the cDNA or gDNA that served as material.

From germline, CDR1 is SEHNR and CDR2 FQNEAQ (reference sequence). Trimming left V 10 bases short and J 3 bases short, with 15 bases between. The CDR3 covers 13 residues. Authors' processing steps: Amplifying reference gene primers gave estimates of nucleated cell counts. Sequencing used immunoSEQ multiplex PCR; TCRdb keeps in-frame clones, though not all of them. V, J and clone size reflect that table, while D and trimming were determined from the DNA. The repertoire holds about 240,000 clones, over 80% seen once, with roughly 6.4% in the top ten. The gene calls are TRBV7-9 and TRBJ2-5; TRBD1 might be the D (6 bases). The sequencing input was peripheral blood. The receptor's source is a woman aged 55-69 years with active or convalescent COVID-19. The CDR3 spells CATTRTVEETQYF. DNA of the CDR3: TGTGCCACGACCCGGACAGTTGAAGAGACCCAGTACTTC.